These T cell receptor beta chains were read from a single sample in a study of a mutant IDH1 vaccine in newly diagnosed glioma. Here immunoSEQ multiplex PCR was the method, and the copy in TCRdb shows in-frame clones only, minus some. The table lists around 40,000 clones, approximately 84% of them singletons. Their antigens are not known. The starting material was PBMCs, obtained from a glioma patient whose treatment included an IDH1 peptide vaccine. The receptor source for this set is a woman aged 18 to 35 with glioma. Some clones in this sample may be carry-over from other donors' samples. Each CDR3 is given with its conserved first and last residue. Each record gives: J gene, V gene, clone size, D gene, CDR3 DNA, CDR3 protein. A D gene is named only where the DNA matches it firmly. Size is omitted from some rows. Given values are once, few, many or a class for expanded clones.

TRBJ1-2	TRBV4-3	once	TRBD1	TGCGCCAGCAGCCAAGATGTTGGGACAGTATCCTATGGCTACACCTTC	CASSQDVGTVSYGYTF
TRBJ2-3	TRBV6-4	.	TRBD2	TGTGCCAGCAGTGAAGCGGGAGCAGATACGCAGTATTTT	CASSEAGADTQYF
TRBJ2-1	TRBV7-2	.	TRBD1	TGTGCCAGCAGCTTAATAGTTGGACAGGGGGTTGAGCAGTTCTTC	CASSLIVGQGVEQFF
TRBJ1-2	TRBV9	few	.	TGTGCCAGCATGAGTGGCTATGGCTACACCTTC	CASMSGYGYTF
TRBJ2-1	TRBV9	.	.	TGTGCCAGCAGCGTAGGCGGGGCCCCTAGGGCTGAGCAGTTCTTC	CASSVGGAPRAEQFF
TRBJ1-4	TRBV5-6	.	.	TGTGCCAGCAGCCTTAAGACAGGCTCAGAAAAACTGTTTTTT	CASSLKTGSEKLFF
TRBJ1-3	TRBV7-9	.	.	TGTGCCAGCAGCTTAGCTCAGGGGTACGGAAACACCATATATTTT	CASSLAQGYGNTIYF
TRBJ1-4	TRBV5-4	once	TRBD1	TGTGCCAGCAGCTTTCAGGGGGGCGAAAAACTGTTTTTT	CASSFQGGEKLFF
TRBJ2-7	TRBV11-2	.	.	TGTGCCAGCAGCCCCCTCCAGATCTACGAGCAGTACTTC	CASSPLQIYEQYF
TRBJ1-1	TRBV7-2	.	.	TGTGCCAGCAGCCGGGGGGCGTGGGACACTGAAGCTTTCTTT	CASSRGAWDTEAFF
TRBJ1-1	TRBV6-6	.	TRBD1	TGTGCCAGCGGAGGGTTAGGAGGGGGCGCAGGCACTGAAGCTTTCTTT	CASGGLGGGAGTEAFF
TRBJ1-4	TRBV18	once	TRBD1	TGTGCCAGCTCACCTCCCGGGACAGCCAATGAAAAACTGTTTTTT	CASSPPGTANEKLFF
TRBJ1-3	TRBV7-6	.	.	TGTGCCAGCAGCTTAGGGTCGACTGGAAACACCATATATTTT	CASSLGSTGNTIYF
TRBJ2-5	TRBV12-5	.	TRBD1	TGTGCTAGTGGTCCCGGGACAGCTCAAGAGACCCAGTACTTC	CASGPGTAQETQYF
TRBJ2-1	TRBV11-3	.	TRBD2	TGTGCCAGCAGCTTAGCGGGGCGGACTAGTTATGTTGAGCAGTTCTTC	CASSLAGRTSYVEQFF
TRBJ2-7	TRBV5-1	.	.	TGCGCCAGCAGCTGGGACAACTCCTACGAGCAGTACTTC	CASSWDNSYEQYF
TRBJ2-1	TRBV7-3	.	.	TGTGCCAGCAGCAAGAGCGGAAGGGGGAATGAGCAGTTCTTC	CASSKSGRGNEQFF
TRBJ1-1	TRBV6-1	.	.	TGTGCCAGCAGTGGCGGACCTGGGACCGGTACTGAAGCTTTCTTT	CASSGGPGTGTEAFF
TRBJ1-1	TRBV9	.	.	TGTGCCAGCAGCGCCACCCACGGGACGTTGAACACTGAAGCTTTCTTT	CASSATHGTLNTEAFF
TRBJ1-1	TRBV6-4	.	.	TGTGCCAGCAGCCTGACAGAGAACACTGAAGCTTTCTTT	CASSLTENTEAFF
TRBJ2-2	TRBV4-2	.	.	TGTGCCAGCAGCCAGGAGGACAGCCCTGCACGGACCGGGGAGCTGTTTTTT	CASSQEDSPARTGELFF
TRBJ1-6	TRBV13	.	.	TGTGCCAGCACCTCGGGGCTGGGGGATTCACCCCTCCACTTT	CASTSGLGDSPLHF
TRBJ1-3	TRBV19	.	.	TGTGCCAGTAGTATAGGCCGAGGGGTGAGAAACACCATATATTTT	CASSIGRGVRNTIYF
TRBJ2-5	TRBV29-1	.	.	TGCAGCGTCGGCCTTTCTACAGAGACCCAGTACTTC	CSVGLSTETQYF
TRBJ2-7	TRBV6-4	.	.	TGTGCCAGCAGTGAAGAATCGGGGGCGTCCTACGAGCAGTACTTC	CASSEESGASYEQYF
TRBJ2-2	TRBV9	.	TRBD2	TGTGCCAGCAGCGTGGCGGGGGGTACGTGGGAGCTGTTTTTT	CASSVAGGTWELFF
TRBJ1-2	TRBV7-6	.	TRBD1	TGTGCCAGCAGCTTAGGACAGGGTCTTAGCTATGGCTACACCTTC	CASSLGQGLSYGYTF
TRBJ2-5	TRBV7-2	.	.	TGTGCCAGCAGCTTAGCGGGGGGACAAGAGACCCAGTACTTC	CASSLAGGQETQYF
TRBJ1-2	TRBV19	once	TRBD1	TGTGCCAGTACCTACTCGACAGGGGGCGACTATGGCTACACCTTC	CASTYSTGGDYGYTF
TRBJ2-7	TRBV27	.	TRBD2	TGTGCCAGCAGTCGGAGACTAGCGGGGGGCGCCACTTTCTACGAGCAGTACTTC	CASSRRLAGGATFYEQYF
TRBJ1-4	TRBV6-5	.	TRBD1	TGTGCCAGCAGTTACTCACAGGGGAAACTGTTTTTT	CASSYSQGKLFF
TRBJ2-3	TRBV7-3	.	.	TGTGCCAGCAGCTTAACCCCCGTGGGTCGGAGCACAGATACGCAGTATTTT	CASSLTPVGRSTDTQYF
TRBJ2-3	TRBV27	.	.	TGTGCCAGCAGTTGGCTGTTCACAGATACGCAGTATTTT	CASSWLFTDTQYF
TRBJ1-1	TRBV5-6	.	.	TGTGCCAGCAGGCATGGGGGCGGACTCATGAACACTGAAGCTTTCTTT	CASRHGGGLMNTEAFF
TRBJ2-6	TRBV28	.	.	TGTGCCAGCAGTTTAGGGGGCGGTGGGGCCAACGTCCTGACTTTC	CASSLGGGGANVLTF
TRBJ2-5	TRBV11-3	.	TRBD1	TGTGCCAGCACCGAACGGGGCAGGGGGAAAGAGACCCAGTACTTC	CASTERGRGKETQYF
TRBJ2-1	TRBV7-9	.	.	TGTGCCAGCAGCTTAGATACACGGGCCCCGCTGTTCTACAATGAGCAGTTCTTC	CASSLDTRAPLFYNEQFF
TRBJ1-2	TRBV4-2	.	.	TGTGCCAGCAGCCAAGTCCCCAGATCTAACTATGGCTACACCTTC	CASSQVPRSNYGYTF
TRBJ1-2	TRBV29-1	.	.	TGCAGCGTTGACGAGGGCCCAGGGGGCTACACCTTC	CSVDEGPGGYTF
TRBJ1-1	TRBV5-1	.	.	TGCGCCAGCAGCTCCGGGACTAACACTGAAGCTTTCTTT	CASSSGTNTEAFF
TRBJ2-1	TRBV7-2	once	TRBD2	TGTGCCAGCAGCTTAGTTCGGGGGGGATACAATGAGCAGTTCTTC	CASSLVRGGYNEQFF
TRBJ1-1	TRBV2	.	.	TGTGCCAGCAGTGTCTACAGGAACACTGAAGCTTTCTTT	CASSVYRNTEAFF
TRBJ2-3	TRBV6-1	few	TRBD1	TGTGCCAGCAGTGGCCTCCTAGACAGGGGCACAGATACGCAGTATTTT	CASSGLLDRGTDTQYF
TRBJ2-1	TRBV2	.	.	TGTGCCAGCAGTTGGACATTCAATGAGCAGTTCTTC	CASSWTFNEQFF
TRBJ2-2	TRBV5-1	.	TRBD1	TGCGCCAGCAGCTCCGGAGGACAGGGGGTCGGGGAGCTGTTTTTT	CASSSGGQGVGELFF
TRBJ2-1	TRBV18	once	.	TGTGCCAGCTCACCGGCAGGGAATGAGCAGTTCTTC	CASSPAGNEQFF
TRBJ1-1	TRBV7-8	.	.	TGTGCCAGCAGCACGGCCGGGGGGAGAGGGGGAGCTTTCTTT	CASSTAGGRGGAFF
TRBJ1-3	TRBV7-6	.	.	TGTGCCAGCAGCTTAAGGGGAAGCGATCTGGAAGGAAACACCATATATTTT	CASSLRGSDLEGNTIYF
TRBJ1-1	TRBV5-1	.	.	TGCGCCAGCAGAACCCAGGGTATTGCCACTGAAGCTTTCTTT	CASRTQGIATEAFF
TRBJ2-7	TRBV6-5	once	TRBD2	TGTGCCAGCAGTTCTCGGACTAGCGGGAGGTCCTACGAGCAGTACTTC	CASSSRTSGRSYEQYF